The source of this T cell receptor beta chain is a study of blood T cell repertoires in COVID-19. V was clipped by 6 bases and J by 2 bases; unmatched bases: 1. The germline V gene has CDR1 SEHNR and CDR2 FQNEAQ (reference sequence). The CDR3 sequence is 14 residues long. Profiled with immunoSEQ multiplex PCR; TCRdb holds only in-frame clones, not every one. This sample carries 300,000 or so clones, 70% to 90% of them seen once, and the ten largest clones take less than 6%. This chain connects TRBV7-9 to TRBJ2-3; 11 nucleotides match TRBD1. Material for sequencing was PBMCs or T cells enriched from blood (not recorded which). The TCR was taken from a woman under 40 who had recovered from COVID-19. The CDR3 nucleotides are TGTGCCAGCAGGGGACAGGGGGTCACAGATACGCAGTATTTT. Translation: CASRGQGVTDTQYF. The whole variable domain, filled in from reference TRBV7-9 and TRBJ2-3, reads DTGVSQNPRHKITKRGQNVTFRCDPISEHNRLYWYRQTLGQGPEFLTYFQNEAQLEKSRLLSDRFSAERPKGSFSTLEIQRTEQGDSAMYLCASRGQGVTDTQYFGPGTRLTVL.